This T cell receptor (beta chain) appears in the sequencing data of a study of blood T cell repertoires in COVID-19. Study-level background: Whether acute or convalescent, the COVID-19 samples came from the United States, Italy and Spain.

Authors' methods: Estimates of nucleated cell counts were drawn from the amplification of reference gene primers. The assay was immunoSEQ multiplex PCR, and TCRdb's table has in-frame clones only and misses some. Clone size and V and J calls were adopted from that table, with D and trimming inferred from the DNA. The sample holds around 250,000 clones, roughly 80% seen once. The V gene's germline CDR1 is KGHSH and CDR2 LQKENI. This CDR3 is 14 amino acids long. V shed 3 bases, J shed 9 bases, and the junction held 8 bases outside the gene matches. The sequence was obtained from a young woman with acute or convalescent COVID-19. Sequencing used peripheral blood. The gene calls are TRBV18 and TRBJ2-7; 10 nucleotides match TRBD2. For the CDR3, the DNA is TGTGCCAGCTCACCGGATAGCGGGAGGACTGGGCAGTACTTC. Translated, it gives CASSPDSGRTGQYF.